The clone carrying this T cell receptor beta chain has a handful of counts. The CDR3 loop spans 18 amino acids. With 0 bases clipped from V and 9 bases from J, the junction kept 9 bases outside the gene matches. The germline CDR1 and CDR2 sequences are LGHNA and YSLEER. Only in-frame clones appear in the TCRdb table, and some are missing; sequencing was by immunoSEQ multiplex PCR. Of 190,000 or so clones listed, about nine tenths are singletons. This record comes from a study of blood T cell repertoires in COVID-19. The chain recombines TRBV4-3 with TRBJ2-4; 15 bases align to TRBD2. The receptor's source is a woman in her 30s who had recovered from COVID-19. The sequenced sample consisted of PBMCs or T cells enriched from blood (not recorded which). The CDR3, as DNA: TGCGCCAGCAGCCAAGAGGTGGGACTAGCGGGGGGTCGTCCCATTCAGTACTTC. Translated: CASSQEVGLAGGRPIQYF.